The 19 T cell receptor beta chains below were found in one sample sequenced in a study of shared clonotypes between healthy human individuals. CD8 cells regarded as naive lacked CD45RO, were positively chosen for CCR7, and omitted terminally differentiated effector memory CD45RA+ cells. Assay used: immunoSEQ multiplex PCR; TCRdb lists only in-frame clones, some missing. The sample holds roughly 2.1 million clones, roughly 91% seen once. Sequenced sample: naive CD8+ T cells from PBMCs. The receptors derive from a man aged 18 to 29 in good health. Some clones in this sample may be carry-over from other donors' samples.

This chain links TRBV7-9 with TRBJ2-2, with D possibly being TRBD1 or TRBD2 (5 bases each). The length of the CDR3 is 15 residues. Germline V gene lookup returns CDR1 SEHNR and CDR2 FQNEAQ (reference sequence). Trimming took off 3 bases at V and 1 base at J, with 9 bases between the two ends. DNA for the CDR3: TGTGCCAGCAGCTTGGGGACGGAGAACACCGGGGAGCTGTTTTTT. Protein: CASSLGTENTGELFF.

The chain carries TRBV10-1 and TRBJ2-2; no definite D call. The ends were cut back, 6 bases at V and 2 bases at J, with 10 bases in the middle. Germline V lookup: CDR1 WNHNN, CDR2 SYGVQD (reference sequence). The CDR3 contains 14 residues. CDR3 amino acids: CASSPYINTGELFF. In nucleotides, the CDR3 is TGCGCCAGCAGCCCCTATATAAACACCGGGGAGCTGTTTTTT.

This clone appeared once. The chain links TRBV11-2 to TRBJ2-7; the D gene could be TRBD1 or TRBD2 (5 bases each). Germline CDR1 reads SGHAT; CDR2 reads FQNNGV. The CDR3 consists of 12 residues. V was clipped by 3 bases and J by 6 bases, with 9 bases between them. CDR3 sequence reads: CASSFMGPEQYF. The CDR3 nucleotides are TGTGCCAGCAGCTTCATGGGACCCGAGCAGTACTTC.

V usage is TRBV5-1 and J usage is TRBJ2-3; 10 nucleotides align to TRBD2. The CDR3 consists of 15 residues. After removal of 5 bases from V and 2 bases from J, the junction contained 5 bases not matched to a gene. The germline V gene has CDR1 SGHRS and CDR2 YFSETQ. The CDR3 region has the DNA TGCGCCAGCAGTCCTACTAGCGGGGCCACAGATACGCAGTATTTT. Protein sequence: CASSPTSGATDTQYF.

The V gene is TRBV5-4, the J gene TRBJ1-4, with TRBD1 matching 10 bases. V trimming: 1 base; J trimming: 8 bases; junction bases outside the gene matches: 8. CDR3 length equals 16 residues. CDR1 is SGHNT, CDR2 YYREEE, per germline (reference sequence). The CDR3 here is CASSLFGTGVNEKLFF. Here the CDR3 DNA reads TGTGCCAGCAGCTTGTTCGGGACAGGGGTAAACGAAAAACTGTTTTTT.

The chain joins TRBV18 to TRBJ2-1; D is unclear. The CDR3 is made up of 16 amino acids. V was cut by 1 base and J by 4 bases, with 14 bases left in between. The V gene's germline CDR1 is KGHSH and CDR2 LQKENI. CDR3 DNA: TGTGCCAGCTCACCACTGGAACGGCTGCCTTACAATGAGCAGTTCTTC. The encoded protein is CASSPLERLPYNEQFF. The full variable domain, its missing parts supplied by reference TRBV18 and TRBJ2-1, is NAGVMQNPRHLVRRRGQEARLRCSPMKGHSHVYWYRQLPEEGLKFMVYLQKENIIDESGMPKERFSAEFPKEGPSILRIQQVVRGDSAAYFCASSPLERLPYNEQFFGPGTRLTVL.

The CDR3 here is CASSIGRSLMGNNLYNEKLFF. Written as DNA, the CDR3 is TGTGCCAGTAGTATAGGCCGGAGCCTCATGGGAAATAATCTCTACAATGAAAAACTGTTTTTT. This chain joins TRBV19 and TRBJ1-4; D remains ambiguous. The CDR3 has 21 residues. Germline lookup yields CDR1 LNHDA and CDR2 SQIVND (reference sequence). Trimming removed 1 base from V and 5 bases from J, with 29 bases in between.

The chain employs TRBV10-3 and TRBJ2-7; 10 bases are a match to TRBD2. This CDR3 region has 15 residues. Per germline, CDR1 ENHRY and CDR2 SYGVKD. Germline trimming cut 4 bases from V and 1 base from J; bases unmatched to any gene: 4. The CDR3 DNA sequence: TGTGCCATCAGTGCCTCACTAGCGGGATCCTACGAGCAGTACTTC. Amino acid sequence: CAISASLAGSYEQYF.

This clone is a singleton in its sample. V is TRBV10-2 and J is TRBJ2-5; D tentatively fits TRBD1 or TRBD2 (5 bases each). This CDR3 region has 15 residues. Trimming took 3 bases from V and 7 from J, leaving 18 bases between them. CDR1 WSHSY and CDR2 SAAADI come from the germline V gene. DNA for the CDR3: TGCGCCAGCAGTGAATGGGGGACCCCCAAGGTGACCCAGTACTTC. Translated, it gives CASSEWGTPKVTQYF.

This clone was observed a single time. V usage is TRBV27 and J usage is TRBJ2-3; TRBD2 matches at 8 bases. V was pared by 7 bases and J by 2 bases, with 14 bases of the junction left unmatched. Looked up from germline, CDR1 is MNHEY and CDR2 is SMNVEV (reference sequence). The CDR3 contains 17 residues. Here the CDR3 DNA reads TGTGCCAGCACCACCATTGGAGTAGCGGGGATCACAGATACGCAGTATTTT. Encoded protein: CASTTIGVAGITDTQYF.

The chain is built from TRBV28 and TRBJ1-3; TRBD1 matches at 9 bases. CDR1 is MDHEN and CDR2 is SYDVKM in the germline V gene. This CDR3 contains 18 residues. Trimming removed 5 bases from V and 4 bases from J; junction bases left unmatched: 15. CDR3: CASSAPGTGLGKGNTIYF. The CDR3 nucleotides read TGTGCCAGCAGTGCGCCCGGGACAGGGTTGGGAAAGGGAAACACCATATATTTT.

The gene calls are TRBV4-1 and TRBJ2-7; tentatively, D is TRBD2 (6 bases). The CDR3 runs 16 residues. V lost 4 bases and J lost 1, with 17 bases in between. Germline CDR1 is MGHRA and CDR2 is YSYEKL. In DNA, the CDR3 is TGCGCCAGCAGCCGGACGACTAGGGGACGGTCCTACGAGCAGTACTTC. It is translated as CASSRTTRGRSYEQYF.

The V gene is TRBV18, the J gene TRBJ2-1; D remains unclear. This CDR3 contains 12 residues. Deletions cut 6 bases from V and 3 bases from J, with 6 bases between. Germline V gene sequence: CDR1 KGHSH, CDR2 LQKENI. CDR3: CASSDIYNEQFF. In nucleotides, the CDR3 is TGTGCCAGCTCCGACATCTACAATGAGCAGTTCTTC.

The gene calls are TRBV6-1 and TRBJ2-1; D possibly matches TRBD1 or TRBD2 (5 bases each). Trimming took 4 bases from V and 8 from J, leaving 15 bases between them. Germline V lookup: CDR1 MNHNS, CDR2 SASEGT. CDR3 size: 14 residues. CDR3 amino acids: CASSGIMRGDEQFF. The CDR3 nucleotides are TGTGCCAGCAGTGGGATAATGAGGGGAGATGAGCAGTTCTTC.

This chain joins TRBV6-1 and TRBJ1-5, with D possibly matching TRBD1 (5 bases). Germline CDR1 and CDR2: MNHNS and SASEGT. CDR3 length equals 12 residues. Between the trimmed V and J ends, which lost 8 bases and 7 bases, there was a span of 12 bases. The CDR3 bases are TGTGCCAGCGGAGGGGCGGGACAGCCCCAGCATTTT. Protein product: CASGGAGQPQHF.

The chain is built from TRBV19 and TRBJ2-1, with TRBD2 matching over 14 bases. The junction had 11 bases not matched to a gene; V was cut back by 7 bases and J by 15 bases. This CDR3 contains 14 residues. The germline gives CDR1 LNHDA, CDR2 SQIVND (reference sequence). CDR3 in DNA: TGTGCCAGTACCAATAGAGGACTAGCGGGAGGTCCGTTCTTC. Its protein product is CASTNRGLAGGPFF.

The chain employs TRBV28 and TRBJ1-1, with 9 bases aligning to TRBD1. Losses at the gene ends were 7 bases for V and 6 bases for J; bases not matched to a gene: 12. This CDR3 comprises 15 residues. Germline CDR1 is MDHEN and CDR2 is SYDVKM. The CDR3 loop reads CASNLPGTGMAEAFF. CDR3 DNA: TGTGCCAGCAATCTGCCCGGGACAGGGATGGCTGAAGCTTTCTTT.

V gene TRBV7-9 combines with J gene TRBJ1-1, with D possibly matching TRBD1 (5 bases). The CDR3 spans 15 residues. V lost 1 base and J lost 3, with 12 bases in between. Germline loops: CDR1 SEHNR, CDR2 FQNEAQ (reference sequence). The CDR3 DNA reads TGTGCCAGCAGCTTAGGGCAGGGAGGGGACACTGAAGCTTTCTTT. It translates to CASSLGQGGDTEAFF.

The V gene is TRBV7-2, the J gene TRBJ2-3; D gene ambiguous. This CDR3 is built from 14 residues. V lost 5 bases and J 8 bases, leaving 17 bases between the germline ends. CDR1 and CDR2 (germline): SGHTA, FQGNSA. Here the CDR3 reads CASSLLSAFGTQYF. CDR3 DNA sequence: TGTGCCAGCAGCCTCCTCTCTGCATTTGGTACGCAGTATTTT.